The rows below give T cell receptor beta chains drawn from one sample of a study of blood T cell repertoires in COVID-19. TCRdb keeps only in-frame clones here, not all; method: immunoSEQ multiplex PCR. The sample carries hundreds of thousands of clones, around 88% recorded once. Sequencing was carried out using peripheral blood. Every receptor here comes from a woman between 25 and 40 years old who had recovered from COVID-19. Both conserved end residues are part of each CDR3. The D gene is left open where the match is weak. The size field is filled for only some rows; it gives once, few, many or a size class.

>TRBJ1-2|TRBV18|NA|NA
TGTGCCAGCTCACCGATGGCAGACTATGGCTACACCTTC
CASSPMADYGYTF
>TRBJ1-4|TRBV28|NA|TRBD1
TGTGCCAGCAGTTATGACAGGGGTCAAGAAAAACTGTTTTTT
CASSYDRGQEKLFF
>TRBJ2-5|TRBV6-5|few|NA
TGTGCCAGCAGCCGGGACTTCCTCCGACAAGAGACCCAGTACTTC
CASSRDFLRQETQYF
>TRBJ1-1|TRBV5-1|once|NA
TGCGCCAGCAGCTTGGATCCCAGGTCCGGGGTGGCTGAAGCTTTCTTT
CASSLDPRSGVAEAFF
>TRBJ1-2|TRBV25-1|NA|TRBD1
TGTGCCAGCAGTGTGCAGGGGGTATCTGGCTACACCTTC
CASSVQGVSGYTF
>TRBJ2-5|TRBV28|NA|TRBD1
TGTGCCAGCAGTTCGATGACAGGGGGCGGGAGGGAGACCCAGTACTTC
CASSSMTGGGRETQYF
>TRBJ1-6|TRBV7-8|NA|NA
TGTGCCAGCAGCTTAGCCGGCGGCGGGAATTCACCCCTCCACTTT
CASSLAGGGNSPLHF
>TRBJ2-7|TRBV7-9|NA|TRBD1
TGTGCCAGCAGCTTAGGACAGGGGGCGAAGGAGCAGTACTTC
CASSLGQGAKEQYF
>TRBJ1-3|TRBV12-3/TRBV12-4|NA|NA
TGTGCCAGCAGTCAAGACTTAAACACCATATATTTT
CASSQDLNTIYF
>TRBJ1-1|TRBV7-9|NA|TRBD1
TGTGCCAGCAGCGATGGACAGGGGGGGAACACTGAAGCTTTCTTT
CASSDGQGGNTEAFF
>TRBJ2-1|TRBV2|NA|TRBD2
TGTGCCAGCAGTGACCAGCGGGGAGACAATGAGCAGTTCTTC
CASSDQRGDNEQFF
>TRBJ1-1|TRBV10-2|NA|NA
TGCGCCAGCAGTGAGACAGCGAACACTGAAGCTTTCTTT
CASSETANTEAFF
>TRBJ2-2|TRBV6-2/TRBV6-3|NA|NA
TGTGCCAGCAGCACCAGGGGCGGGGAGCTGTTTTTT
CASSTRGGELFF
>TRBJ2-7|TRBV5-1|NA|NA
TGCGCCAGCAGCTTTGGAGAGCCCTACGAGCAGTACTTC
CASSFGEPYEQYF
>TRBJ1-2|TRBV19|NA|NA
TGTGCCAGTAGTATAGGCGGGGAGACTTTTGGCTACACCTTC
CASSIGGETFGYTF
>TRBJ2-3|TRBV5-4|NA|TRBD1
TGTGCCAGCAGCTTGGCCCTGGGGGCAGGGGGCCGGGATACGCAGTATTTT
CASSLALGAGGRDTQYF
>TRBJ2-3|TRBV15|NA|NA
TGTGCCACCAGCACTACGACTGAGCGGGGCACAGATACGCAGTATTTT
CATSTTTERGTDTQYF
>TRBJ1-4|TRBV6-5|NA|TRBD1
TGTGCCAGCAGTAATTCCGGGACAGGGGGAGAAAAACTGTTTTTT
CASSNSGTGGEKLFF
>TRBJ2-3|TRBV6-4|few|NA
TGTGCCAGCAGTGAAGGCGGGGCTAGCACAGATACGCAGTATTTT
CASSEGGASTDTQYF
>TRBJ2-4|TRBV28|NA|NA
TGTGCCAGCACCCCGGTACTAGCCAAAAACATTCAGTACTTC
CASTPVLAKNIQYF
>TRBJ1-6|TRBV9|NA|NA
TGTGCCAGCAGCGTAGGGCTGTCAGATTCACCCCTCCACTTT
CASSVGLSDSPLHF
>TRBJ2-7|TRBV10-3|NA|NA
TGTGCCATCAGTGCGCAAGAGGCCGAGCAGTACTTC
CAISAQEAEQYF
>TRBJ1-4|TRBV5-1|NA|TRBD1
TGCGCCAGCAGCGCCGGGACAGGGGGTGAAAAACTGTTTTTT
CASSAGTGGEKLFF
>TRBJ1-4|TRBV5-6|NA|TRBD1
TGTGCCAGCAGCTTATCCGGGACAGGGGATGAAAAACTGTTTTTT
CASSLSGTGDEKLFF
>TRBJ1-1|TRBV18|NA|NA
TGTGCCAGCTCACCACCGAACCCCTCGGTAGCTTTCTTT
CASSPPNPSVAFF
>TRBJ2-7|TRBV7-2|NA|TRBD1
TGTGCCAGCAGCCAGGACAGGGCCCTAGACGAGCAGTACTTC
CASSQDRALDEQYF
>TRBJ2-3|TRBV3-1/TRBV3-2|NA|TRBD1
TGTGCCAGCAGCCCTGCTCGGACAGGGGGCACAGATACGCAGTATTTT
CASSPARTGGTDTQYF